These 29 T cell receptor beta chains were all obtained from the same sample, sequenced in a study of radiotherapy plus CTLA-4 blockade in lung cancer. Clones were sequenced by immunoSEQ multiplex PCR, and TCRdb holds only the in-frame ones, with some missing. The sample records roughly 32,000 clones, more than 80% being singletons. This sample comprised peripheral blood, obtained from a patient treated with radiotherapy plus ipilimumab. The receptors were sampled from a human donor with non-small cell lung cancer that progressed on radiotherapy plus ipilimumab.

The chain joins TRBV7-8 to TRBJ2-5, with D possibly TRBD2 on 5 matching bases. Looked up from germline, CDR1 is SGHVS and CDR2 is FQNEAQ. The CDR3 consists of 13 residues. The V end was cut by 0 bases, the J end by 9 bases, with 11 bases between. The CDR3 here is CASSLATPGAQYF. The CDR3 nucleotides read TGTGCCAGCAGCTTAGCCACCCCCGGGGCCCAGTACTTC.

This clone was seen once. The chain uses TRBV14 and TRBJ2-5; 11 nucleotides align to TRBD2. This CDR3 spans 15 amino acids. Germline CDR1 SGHDN, CDR2 FVKESK. Unmatched junction bases numbered 1, after V lost 1 base and J lost 3 bases. The CDR3 reads CASSQGLAGKETQYF. For the CDR3, the DNA is TGTGCCAGCAGCCAAGGACTAGCGGGGAAAGAGACCCAGTACTTC.

The rearrangement joins TRBV19 to TRBJ2-2; 7 bases fit TRBD1. Trimming removed 6 bases from V and 6 bases from J; junction bases left unmatched: 4. Germline assignment: CDR1 LNHDA and CDR2 SQIVND (reference sequence). CDR3 length: 13 residues. CDR3 sequence reads: CASSGTVSGELFF. DNA of the CDR3: TGTGCCAGTAGCGGGACAGTGTCCGGGGAGCTGTTTTTT.

This clone is labeled medium-sized. The chain carries TRBV6-6 and TRBJ1-3, with TRBD1 as a possible D gene (5 bases). Germline V lookup: CDR1 MNHNY, CDR2 SVGAGI (reference sequence). The CDR3 spans 13 residues. V was cut by 10 bases and J by 4 bases, with 14 bases left in between. CDR3: CATGGAVGNTIYF. CDR3 in DNA: TGTGCCACCGGAGGGGCAGTCGGAAACACCATATATTTT.

The chain joins TRBV7-2 to TRBJ1-5, with a tentative D call TRBD1 (5 bases). Germline V gene lookup returns CDR1 SGHTA and CDR2 FQGNSA. The V and J ends lost 3 bases and 0 bases respectively, with 15 bases between them. This CDR3 region has 17 residues. The CDR3 bases are TGTGCCAGCAGCTTTAGTGGAACAGGCGATAGCAATCAGCCCCAGCATTTT. It yields the protein CASSFSGTGDSNQPQHF.

The chain carries TRBV4-1 and TRBJ2-1; 9 positions match TRBD2. The CDR3 has 17 residues. Germline CDR1 is MGHRA and CDR2 is YSYEKL. With 2 bases clipped from V and 0 bases from J, the junction kept 5 bases outside the gene matches. The chain's CDR3 is CASSQYLAGSSYNEQFF. In DNA, the CDR3 is TGCGCCAGCAGCCAATACCTAGCGGGGAGCTCCTACAATGAGCAGTTCTTC.

The chain combines TRBV7-3 with TRBJ2-1, with 10 positions matching TRBD2. Trimming removed 5 bases from V and 8 bases from J; junction bases left unmatched: 12. From germline, CDR1 is SGHTA and CDR2 FQGTGA. The CDR3 length is 16 residues. The CDR3 loop is CASSKGAGGAVDEQFF. In DNA form, the CDR3 reads TGTGCCAGCAGCAAAGGAGCGGGGGGGGCCGTTGATGAGCAGTTCTTC.

The CDR3 coding sequence is TGTGCCAGCAGCGTAGAACAGGGGGCCACCGGGGAGCTGTTTTTT. Its translation is CASSVEQGATGELFF. The J gene is TRBJ2-2, the V gene TRBV9; 9 nucleotides agree with TRBD1. The CDR3 sequence is 15 residues long. V trimming: 0 bases; J trimming: 4 bases; junction bases outside the gene matches: 1. The germline CDR1 and CDR2 sequences are SGDLS and YYNGEE.

The chain carries TRBV7-9 and TRBJ1-1, with 8 bases lining up with TRBD1. This CDR3 has 15 amino acids. Looked up from germline, CDR1 is SEHNR and CDR2 is FQNEAQ (reference sequence). The V and J ends lost 5 bases and 4 bases, in that order; junction bases with no gene match: 9. The CDR3 region has the DNA TGTGCCAGCAGCCACGCCACAGGGGGGGCCACTGAAGCTTTCTTT. Protein product: CASSHATGGATEAFF.

This chain uses TRBV6-6 with TRBJ1-2; TRBD1 matches at 9 bases. The V segment lost 5 bases and the J segment 5 bases; nucleotides outside the gene matches: 3. This CDR3 region has 13 residues. Germline CDR1 reads MNHNY; CDR2 reads SVGAGI (reference sequence). CDR3 sequence (DNA): TGTGCCAGCAGTATCGGACAGGGGTATGGCTACACCTTC. Amino acid sequence: CASSIGQGYGYTF.

The chain has TRBV6-5 and TRBJ2-1, with TRBD2 identical over 7 bases. V was pared by 0 bases and J by 7 bases, with 9 bases of the junction left unmatched. The germline CDR1 and CDR2 sequences are MNHEY and SVGAGI. CDR3 length equals 16 residues. In DNA form, the CDR3 reads TGTGCCAGCAGTTACTCGGCAGGGAGGGGTGTGAATGAGCAGTTCTTC. Its translation: CASSYSAGRGVNEQFF.

The V call is TRBV15, the J call TRBJ1-5, with D possibly TRBD1 on 6 matching bases. Germline loops: CDR1 LNHNV, CDR2 YYDKDF (reference sequence). Trimming took off 0 bases at V and 0 bases at J, with 15 bases between the two ends. The CDR3 is made up of 18 amino acids. The CDR3 DNA reads as TGTGCCACCAGCAGAGATGTGGGGGACATCTATAGCAATCAGCCCCAGCATTTT. The encoded protein is CATSRDVGDIYSNQPQHF.

This chain links TRBV5-1 with TRBJ2-7; D is ambiguous. Between the trimmed V and J ends, which lost 0 bases and 5 bases, there was a span of 12 bases. Looked up from germline, CDR1 is SGHRS and CDR2 is YFSETQ. The CDR3 has 14 amino acids. The CDR3 sequence: CASSLGQATDEQYF. The CDR3 DNA follows: TGCGCCAGCAGCTTGGGCCAGGCGACGGACGAGCAGTACTTC. Full variable domain (remainder filled in from reference TRBV5-1 and TRBJ2-7): KAGVTQTPRYLIKTRGQQVTLSCSPISGHRSVSWYQQTPGQGLQFLFEYFSETQRNKGNFPGRFSGRQFSNSRSEMNVSTLELGDSALYLCASSLGQATDEQYFGPGTRLTVT.

CDR3 amino acids: CASSHPPLRAQETQYF. The CDR3 coding sequence is TGCGCCAGCAGTCACCCCCCGCTGCGGGCCCAGGAGACCCAGTACTTC. The chain joins TRBV23-1 to TRBJ2-5; a weak D match, TRBD2 (5 bases). TRBV23-1 belongs to the ORF category, with a function that is uncertain. The CDR3 runs to 16 residues. Deletions cut 3 bases from V and 5 bases from J, with 19 bases between.

This clone was counted between two and nine times. The J gene is TRBJ1-5, the V gene TRBV5-6; possibly TRBD1 for D (6 bases). The V end was cut by 4 bases, the J end by 4 bases, with 18 bases between. Per the germline V gene, CDR1 is SGHDT and CDR2 is YYEEEE. The CDR3 contains 16 residues. The chain's CDR3 is CASSRSTGLPNQPQHF. The CDR3, as DNA: TGTGCCAGCAGCAGATCGACAGGCTTACCAAATCAGCCCCAGCATTTT.

The V and J genes are TRBV7-6 and TRBJ1-6; 8 bases are shared with TRBD1. The CDR3 is 15 residues long. The ends lost 7 bases at V and 7 bases at J; junction bases unmatched: 9. Germline V gene sequence: CDR1 SGHVS, CDR2 FNYEAQ. CDR3 loop: CASTRAGGWNSPLHF. The CDR3 DNA reads as TGTGCCAGCACCCGAGCAGGGGGCTGGAATTCACCCCTCCACTTT. Full variable domain (remainder filled in from reference TRBV7-6 and TRBJ1-6): GAGVSQSPRYKVTKRGQDVALRCDPISGHVSLYWYRQALGQGPEFLTYFNYEAQQDKSGLPNDRFSAERPEGSISTLTIQRTEQRDSAMYRCASTRAGGWNSPLHFGNGTRLTVT.

V usage is TRBV5-1 and J usage is TRBJ2-1; TRBD2 agrees at 7 bases. This CDR3 region has 15 residues. The germline V gene encodes CDR1 SGHRS and CDR2 YFSETQ. V was pared by 0 bases and J by 0 bases, with 0 bases of the junction left unmatched. CDR3: CASSLGGGSYNEQFF. CDR3 coding DNA: TGCGCCAGCAGCTTGGGGGGGGGCTCCTACAATGAGCAGTTCTTC.

This clone has only a few counts. The chain links TRBV6-5 to TRBJ1-5; unclear D gene. Trimming pared 4 bases from V and 0 bases from J, leaving 7 bases between. In germline, CDR1 is MNHEY, CDR2 SVGAGI. The CDR3 runs to 14 residues. In DNA, the CDR3 is TGTGCCAGCAGTTCAGGCTATAGCAATCAGCCCCAGCATTTT. It is translated as CASSSGYSNQPQHF.

The CDR3 nucleotides read TGTGCCAGCAGGGCAACCTTTTTTCCAAATCAGCCCCAGCATTTT. It yields the protein CASRATFFPNQPQHF. This chain connects TRBV2 to TRBJ1-5, with D uncertain. CDR3 length: 15 residues. The germline V and J ends were trimmed by 6 bases and 4 bases, with 16 bases remaining between them. Germline CDR1 and CDR2: SNHLY and FYNNEI.

The chain carries TRBV6-6 and TRBJ1-2; no clear D. CDR3 length: 13 residues. The V and J ends lost 2 bases and 7 bases respectively, with 11 bases between them. Germline V gene sequence: CDR1 MNHNY, CDR2 SVGAGI (reference sequence). CDR3 DNA: TGTGCCAGCAGTTACGTCGACAAGAGTGGCTACACCTTC. It yields the protein CASSYVDKSGYTF.

This clone is medium-sized (0.01 to 0.1%) by share. V and J are TRBV7-9 and TRBJ2-7; 7 bases map to TRBD2. The CDR3 is 14 amino acids. Germline V gene lookup returns CDR1 SEHNR and CDR2 FQNEAQ (reference sequence). J gave up 7 bases and V 5 bases, and 11 bases lay outside the gene matches. CDR3 loop: CASSQGLLMGEQYF. The CDR3 nucleotides read TGTGCCAGCAGCCAGGGACTATTAATGGGGGAGCAGTACTTC.

This rearrangement joins TRBV15 to TRBJ1-5; a possible D gene is TRBD1 (5 bases). Trimming pared 0 bases from V and 6 bases from J, leaving 6 bases between. The CDR3 spans 13 residues. Germline CDR1 is LNHNV and CDR2 is YYDKDF (reference sequence). The CDR3 sequence: CATSRDQGQPQHF. CDR3 in DNA: TGTGCCACCAGCAGAGATCAGGGTCAGCCCCAGCATTTT.

This clone was counted only a few times. The rearrangement uses TRBV4-3 and TRBJ1-2; D possibly corresponds to TRBD1 (5 bases). The CDR3 spans 13 residues. CDR1 LGHNA and CDR2 YSLEER come from the germline V gene. V was shortened by 7 bases and J by 2 bases, with 11 bases between the two germline ends. The chain's CDR3 is CASKGAQNYGYTF. CDR3 bases: TGCGCCAGCAAAGGGGCCCAGAACTATGGCTACACCTTC.

V and J are TRBV7-3 and TRBJ1-2; perhaps TRBD1 as D (6 bases). The V and J ends lost 4 bases and 8 bases respectively, with 17 bases between them. The CDR3 length is 14 residues. Germline V CDR1 and CDR2: SGHTA, FQGTGA. CDR3 nucleotide sequence: TGTGCCAGCAGCTCAGGCACAGGGTCGGGAGGCTACACCTTC. This encodes CASSSGTGSGGYTF.

The chain couples TRBV19 to TRBJ1-1, with 9 bases fitting TRBD1. V shed 4 bases and J 12 bases; nucleotides not matched to a gene: 9. Germline CDR1 is LNHDA and CDR2 is SQIVND (reference sequence). This CDR3 region has 13 residues. This CDR3 is CASSSRDRDRPFF. The CDR3 coding sequence is TGTGCCAGTAGTAGCCGGGACAGGGATAGGCCTTTCTTT.

This clone came up a few times. The rearrangement links TRBV5-1 to TRBJ1-2; 9 bases are shared with TRBD1. In germline, CDR1 is SGHRS, CDR2 YFSETQ. This CDR3 contains 14 residues. Trimming cost V 5 bases and J 6 bases; bases outside gene matches: 8. In DNA, the CDR3 is TGCGCCAGCAGACAAGAGAACAGGGGGCATGGCTACACCTTC. It codes for CASRQENRGHGYTF.

The chain employs TRBV19 and TRBJ2-7; 8 nucleotides line up with TRBD2. The V segment lost 3 bases and the J segment 2 bases; nucleotides outside the gene matches: 6. The CDR3 covers 15 residues. Germline V CDR1 and CDR2: LNHDA, SQIVND (reference sequence). The CDR3 DNA reads as TGTGCCAGTAGTATCGATGGGACTAGAACCTACGAGCAGTACTTC. Translating gives CASSIDGTRTYEQYF.

This clone was counted between two and nine times. This chain joins TRBV2 and TRBJ1-6; D ambiguous. Germline CDR1 and CDR2: SNHLY and FYNNEI. Trimming took off 5 bases at V and 7 bases at J, with 6 bases between the two ends. The CDR3 covers 12 residues. CDR3 in amino acids: CASSSFNSPLHF. In nucleotides, the CDR3 is TGTGCCAGCAGTTCTTTCAATTCACCCCTCCACTTT.

This chain links TRBV11-2 with TRBJ2-5; maybe TRBD2 (6 bases). The germline gives CDR1 SGHAT, CDR2 FQNNGV. V was cut by 0 bases and J by 4 bases, with 9 bases left in between. The CDR3 runs to 14 residues. The CDR3: CASSLDEGGETQYF. DNA of the CDR3: TGTGCCAGCAGCTTAGATGAGGGAGGAGAGACCCAGTACTTC.